This is a list of T cell receptor beta chains from one sample in a study of control samples from healthy donors and cancer patients. Here immunoSEQ multiplex PCR was the method, and the copy in TCRdb shows in-frame clones only, minus some. The sample contains 75,000 to 95,000 clones, 85% to 90% of which appear only once. Sequenced: PBMCs. The receptors come from a woman aged 45-59 years with colorectal cancer. CDR3s include the opening cysteine and the closing phenylalanine or tryptophan. The D gene is left open where the match is weak. Part of the rows lack a size; the others show once, few, many or a class for expanded clones.

D | size | J | V | CDR3 | DNA
TRBD1 | - | TRBJ1-6 | TRBV19 | CASSIDLGQGPTPLHF | TGTGCCAGTAGTATAGATCTCGGACAGGGCCCGACACCCCTCCACTTT
TRBD1 | - | TRBJ2-5 | TRBV3-1/TRBV3-2 | CASSQRDRGDQETQYF | TGTGCCAGCAGCCAGCGGGACAGGGGCGACCAAGAGACCCAGTACTTC
- | once | TRBJ1-2 | TRBV6-1 | CASSERGGIRYGYTF | TGTGCCAGCAGTGAACGGGGGGGGATTAGGTATGGCTACACCTTC
TRBD2 | - | TRBJ2-1 | TRBV10-3 | CATTPSGAYNEQFF | TGTGCCACCACCCCCAGCGGGGCCTACAATGAGCAGTTCTTC
TRBD1 | once | TRBJ2-5 | TRBV18 | CASSLSAGQVETQYF | TGTGCCAGCTCACTATCTGCTGGACAGGTAGAGACCCAGTACTTC
TRBD2 | - | TRBJ2-3 | TRBV4-3 | CASSQGLGSGDTQYF | TGCGCCAGCAGCCAAGGTTTGGGTAGCGGGGATACGCAGTATTTT
- | - | TRBJ1-5 | TRBV4-3 | CASSPLRWDQPQHF | TGCGCCAGCAGCCCCCTAAGGTGGGATCAGCCCCAGCATTTT
TRBD1 | - | TRBJ1-1 | TRBV28 | CASRLYDDRDTEAFF | TGTGCCAGCAGGCTATATGATGACAGGGACACTGAAGCTTTCTTT
TRBD1 | - | TRBJ2-2 | TRBV28 | CASSKTGARTGELFF | TGTGCCAGCAGTAAAACAGGGGCCCGCACCGGGGAGCTGTTTTTT
- | - | TRBJ1-4 | TRBV6-5 | CASTLGGGDEKLFF | TGTGCCAGCACCCTCGGGGGGGGAGATGAAAAACTGTTTTTT
TRBD1 | once | TRBJ2-1 | TRBV5-1 | CASHFDRDNEQFF | TGCGCCAGCCACTTTGACAGGGACAATGAGCAGTTCTTC
TRBD2 | once | TRBJ2-2 | TRBV6-2/TRBV6-3 | CASSYGYRRGVGELFF | TGTGCCAGCAGTTACGGTTACCGCCGGGGGGTCGGGGAGCTGTTTTTT
- | - | TRBJ1-1 | TRBV24-1 | CATTDRRNTEAFF | TGTGCCACCACAGACAGGCGGAACACTGAAGCTTTCTTT